The next 8 T cell receptor beta chains were all read from a single sample in a study of T-cell memory formation after mild COVID-19 (dated by TCRdb to about 2021). Receptor amplification or capture employed 5' RACE. Sequencing instrument: Illumina NovaSeq 6000. TCRdb's own reprocessing of the public reads used fastp at Q25 and MiXCR and kept productive beta chains. Every entry covers one CDR3 protein and lists the most common genes and DNA from its rows. For this sample there are almost 550,000 distinct CDR3 sequences; around 21% appear just once. The ten largest make up 12% of the sample. Sequenced material: PBMCs or a T cell subset sorted from them (not recorded which). These receptors all come from an adult woman who had mild COVID-19 (a few samples of this study predate the infection). The sample titles of this study are shuffled in the database, so cell type and time point are left out; the donor was told from shared clones.

The chain carries TRBV3-1 and TRBJ2-5, with D possibly being TRBD1 or TRBD2 (5 bases each). V was pared by 2 bases and J by 2 bases, with 9 bases between. CDR3 size: 14 residues. Germline V gene lookup returns CDR1 LGHDT and CDR2 YNNKEL (reference sequence). The CDR3 reads CASSQRGRQETQYF. In nucleotides, the CDR3 is TGTGCCAGCAGCCAAAGGGGACGGCAAGAGACCCAGTACTTC.

The chain carries TRBV5-1 and TRBJ1-1; possibly TRBD1 for D (6 bases). CDR1 is SGHRS, CDR2 YFSETQ, per germline. The CDR3 length is 15 residues. Trimming left V 4 bases short and J 6 bases short, with 19 bases between. The CDR3 DNA sequence: TGCGCCAGCAGCCCGGAGGACAGTGCAAGGGCTGAAGCTTTCTTT. This encodes CASSPEDSARAEAFF.

This chain joins TRBV25-1 and TRBJ2-3; possible D gene TRBD2, 6 bases. The V gene lost 10 bases and the J gene lost 6 bases, with 11 bases spanning the gap. Germline V gives CDR1 MGHDK, CDR2 SYGVNS. The CDR3 runs to 11 residues. Written as DNA, the CDR3 is TGTGCCACCGAGGAGGGTGATACGCAGTATTTT. Protein: CATEEGDTQYF. Supplemented by reference TRBV25-1 and TRBJ2-3, the full variable domain reads EADIYQTPRYLVIGTGKKITLECSQTMGHDKMYWYQQDPGMELHLIHYSYGVNSTEKGDLSSESTVSRIRTEHFPLTLESARPSHTSQYLCATEEGDTQYFGPGTRLTVL.

The J gene is TRBJ1-1, the V gene TRBV11-2, with 8 nucleotides matching TRBD1. Germline V gene lookup returns CDR1 SGHAT and CDR2 FQNNGV. This CDR3 comprises 16 residues. V gave up 0 bases and J gave up 5 bases; unmatched junction bases: 8. In DNA form, the CDR3 reads TGTGCCAGCAGCTTAGATCCCGGCAGGGGGCTGACTGAAGCTTTCTTT. This translates into CASSLDPGRGLTEAFF.

The V gene is TRBV3-1, the J gene TRBJ2-7; D unclear. The germline V and J ends were trimmed by 0 bases and 0 bases, with 6 bases remaining between them. The CDR3 runs 14 residues. The germline V gene encodes CDR1 LGHDT and CDR2 YNNKEL (reference sequence). The CDR3 DNA reads TGTGCCAGCAGCCAAGATACGCTCTCCTACGAGCAGTACTTC. This encodes CASSQDTLSYEQYF.

In this sample, this clonotype turned up a few times. J is TRBJ2-7 and V is TRBV11-1; 7 nucleotides line up with TRBD1. The ends lost 5 bases at V and 2 bases at J; junction bases unmatched: 9. The CDR3 loop spans 15 amino acids. Looked up from germline, CDR1 is SGHAT and CDR2 is FQDESV (reference sequence). The CDR3 sequence: CASSVQGIDAYEQYF. The DNA of the CDR3 is TGTGCCAGCAGCGTACAGGGGATTGACGCCTACGAGCAGTACTTC.

In this sample, this clonotype turned up a few times. The chain employs TRBV6-5 and TRBJ2-7, with 8 bases aligning to TRBD1. The junction had 4 bases not matched to a gene; V was cut back by 0 bases and J by 0 bases. Germline V gene data show CDR1 as MNHEY and CDR2 as SVGAGI. The CDR3 spans 16 residues. The CDR3 sequence: CASSYSDRDSSYEQYF. CDR3 DNA: TGTGCCAGCAGTTACTCGGACAGGGATAGCTCCTACGAGCAGTACTTC.

V is TRBV7-9 and J is TRBJ1-1, with a tentative D call TRBD1 (5 bases). Per the germline V gene, CDR1 is SEHNR and CDR2 is FQNEAQ (reference sequence). V was clipped by 0 bases and J by 0 bases, with 8 bases between them. CDR3 length equals 15 residues. Here the CDR3 DNA reads TGTGCCAGCAGCTTAGCGCAGGGCATGAACACTGAAGCTTTCTTT. Protein sequence: CASSLAQGMNTEAFF.